This TCR beta chain is from a study of T cells after yellow fever vaccination. Germline V gives CDR1 LNHDA, CDR2 SQIVND (reference sequence). The CDR3 runs 13 residues. On this clonotype: The germline gene is not matched at one end of the junction; a read error may be the cause.

TCRdb passed the 5' RACE reads through MiXCR, listing each CDR3 protein once. The sample lists around 330,000 distinct CDR3 sequences; around 4% were seen once. This rearrangement joins TRBV19 to TRBJ2-7, with TRBD1 identical over 7 bases. The TCR comes from a man in his late teens or twenties who received the YFV17D yellow fever vaccine. The sequencing here drew on PBMCs, taken on the day of the yellow fever booster vaccination. The CDR3 protein is CASSSANRGPQDF. Here the CDR3 DNA reads TGTGCCAGTTCCTCGGCCAACAGGGGCCCCCAAGACTTC.